This is a list of T cell receptor beta chains from one sample in a study of T cells in tuberculosis. Measured with immunoSEQ multiplex PCR; TCRdb has only the in-frame clones, and not every one. The data hold under 45,000 clones, with less than 95% observed a single time. The input for sequencing was PBMCs, taken at tuberculosis diagnosis. Source of these receptors: an adult with tuberculosis. Each CDR3 is given with its conserved first and last residue. Fields, in order: V gene, J gene, CDR3 protein.

V gene: TRBV4-1; J gene: TRBJ2-2; CDR3 protein: CASSQIGDRARAGELFF
V gene: TRBV29-1; J gene: TRBJ2-5; CDR3 protein: CSVEGSKQETQYF
V gene: TRBV9; J gene: TRBJ2-5; CDR3 protein: CASSLGQGKRSETQYF
V gene: TRBV4-1; J gene: TRBJ2-5; CDR3 protein: CASSQVGIVSGVGETQYF
V gene: TRBV11-3; J gene: TRBJ2-5; CDR3 protein: CASSLRSGERETQYF
V gene: TRBV18; J gene: TRBJ1-1; CDR3 protein: CASSNQQNTEAFF
V gene: TRBV30; J gene: TRBJ2-7; CDR3 protein: CAWSVAISYEQYF
V gene: TRBV5-1; J gene: TRBJ1-4; CDR3 protein: CASSLDGTGPEKLFF
V gene: TRBV18; J gene: TRBJ1-2; CDR3 protein: CASSRTGTDTYGYTF
V gene: TRBV7-2; J gene: TRBJ1-2; CDR3 protein: CASSLGDSSLYGYTF
V gene: TRBV2; J gene: TRBJ2-1; CDR3 protein: CASGVTLAGAYNEQFF
V gene: TRBV5-1; J gene: TRBJ2-1; CDR3 protein: CASSFLLAGDNEQFF
V gene: TRBV5-6; J gene: TRBJ1-1; CDR3 protein: CASSLVLTGRYTEAFF
V gene: TRBV4-2; J gene: TRBJ2-3; CDR3 protein: CASSPSGEHTDTQYF
V gene: TRBV29-1; J gene: TRBJ2-3; CDR3 protein: CSVEAWESTDTQYF
V gene: TRBV20-1; J gene: TRBJ2-5; CDR3 protein: CSAGEETQYF